Shown below are 28 T cell receptor beta chains from a single sample sequenced in a study of blood T cell repertoires in COVID-19. The data were produced by immunoSEQ multiplex PCR, yet TCRdb's version contains in-frame clones alone and is incomplete. The table shows a few hundred thousand clones, with about nine tenths occurring only once. Sequenced material: peripheral blood. These receptors all stem from a woman aged 40 to 50 with acute or convalescent COVID-19.

The CDR3 DNA follows: TGTGCCAGCAGTTACTCGAAGGGGACTAGCGGGGGGAAAGCAGATACGCAGTATTTT. Its translation: CASSYSKGTSGGKADTQYF. This rearrangement joins TRBV6-2 or TRBV6-3 to TRBJ2-3; 15 nucleotides line up with TRBD2. J lost 4 bases, V lost 0 bases, and 8 bases had no gene match. The V gene's germline CDR1 is MNHEY and CDR2 SVGEGT. CDR3 length equals 19 residues.

V and J are TRBV10-3 and TRBJ2-3; 9 bases agree with TRBD1. This CDR3 has 17 amino acids. CDR1 and CDR2 (germline): ENHRY, SYGVKD. Trimming removed 0 bases from V and 0 bases from J; junction bases left unmatched: 4. The CDR3 is CAISESGTGRSTDTQYF. The DNA of the CDR3 is TGTGCCATCAGTGAGTCCGGGACAGGGAGAAGCACAGATACGCAGTATTTT.

V usage is TRBV6-4 and J usage is TRBJ2-1; no firm D call. Trimming took 0 bases from V and 4 from J, leaving 4 bases between them. The germline gives CDR1 MRHNA, CDR2 SNTAGT. The CDR3 sequence is 13 residues long. The CDR3 is CASSDSSYNEQFF. In DNA, the CDR3 is TGTGCCAGCAGTGACTCGTCTTACAATGAGCAGTTCTTC.

This chain uses TRBV4-1 with TRBJ1-2, with a possible D match to TRBD1 (5 bases). Germline CDR1 and CDR2: MGHRA and YSYEKL. The CDR3 length is 15 residues. Trimming pared 5 bases from V and 1 base from J, leaving 14 bases between. CDR3 sequence: CASSGGPRDNYGYTF. CDR3 nucleotide sequence: TGCGCCAGCAGCGGAGGGCCCAGGGATAACTATGGCTACACCTTC.

Here the CDR3 reads CAISDREGAYTF. The CDR3 DNA sequence: TGTGCCATTTCAGACAGGGAAGGAGCCTACACCTTC. J is TRBJ1-2 and V is TRBV10-3; the match to TRBD1 covers 7 bases. J lost 10 bases, V lost 9 bases, and 11 bases had no gene match. The CDR3 has 12 amino acids. The germline CDR1 and CDR2 sequences are ENHRY and SYGVKD.

This rearrangement joins TRBV5-1 to TRBJ1-3; a weak D match, TRBD1 (6 bases). Germline-derived CDR1 and CDR2 are SGHRS and YFSETQ. Trimming left V 4 bases short and J 4 bases short, with 9 bases between. The CDR3 consists of 13 residues. The CDR3 sequence is CASSAQGGNTIYF. CDR3 in DNA: TGCGCCAGCAGCGCCCAGGGGGGAAACACCATATATTTT.

This chain uses TRBV7-6 with TRBJ1-3; D might be TRBD1 (6 bases). V was shortened by 1 base and J by 0 bases, with 16 bases between the two germline ends. Germline V lookup: CDR1 SGHVS, CDR2 FNYEAQ. The CDR3 is made up of 18 amino acids. CDR3 protein: CASSLEGRTDYSGNTIYF. The CDR3 DNA sequence: TGTGCCAGCAGCTTAGAGGGTCGGACAGACTACTCTGGAAACACCATATATTTT.

The chain has TRBV19 and TRBJ2-3; TRBD2 might be the D (5 bases). The length of the CDR3 is 15 residues. The V end was cut by 5 bases, the J end by 0 bases, with 12 bases between. In germline, CDR1 is LNHDA, CDR2 SQIVND (reference sequence). The CDR3 bases are TGTGCCAGTAGTGTAGGCGGGTCTAGCACAGATACGCAGTATTTT. This gives the protein CASSVGGSSTDTQYF.

This chain connects TRBV29-1 to TRBJ2-3, with D maybe TRBD2 (6 bases). The CDR3 has 13 residues. The ends were cut back, 3 bases at V and 3 bases at J, with 10 bases in the middle. CDR1 and CDR2 from the germline V gene are SQVTM and ANQGSEA. The CDR3 DNA follows: TGCAGCGTTGAGGGCGGGGTGACAGATACGCAGTATTTT. This translates into CSVEGGVTDTQYF.

J is TRBJ1-2 and V is TRBV19; no reliable D call. The germline V gene encodes CDR1 LNHDA and CDR2 SQIVND (reference sequence). Deletions cut 3 bases from V and 1 base from J, with 15 bases between. CDR3 length equals 16 residues. The CDR3 loop is CASSIASPRLNYGYTF. CDR3 DNA sequence: TGTGCCAGTAGTATCGCTTCCCCTAGACTTAACTATGGCTACACCTTC. Supplemented by reference TRBV19 and TRBJ1-2, the full variable domain reads DGGITQSPKYLFRKEGQNVTLSCEQNLNHDAMYWYRQDPGQGLRLIYYSQIVNDFQKGDIAEGYSVSREKKESFPLTVTSAQKNPTAFYLCASSIASPRLNYGYTFGSGTRLTVV.

The chain carries TRBV30 and TRBJ2-3; maybe TRBD2 (7 bases). CDR3 length equals 15 residues. Germline V gene lookup returns CDR1 GTSNPN and CDR2 SVGIG (reference sequence). Trimming left V 2 bases short and J 0 bases short, with 12 bases between. As DNA, the CDR3 is TGTGCCTGGAGTTACGGGGGGCCTAGCACAGATACGCAGTATTTT. This codes for CAWSYGGPSTDTQYF.

This chain uses TRBV15 with TRBJ1-1, with a possible D match to TRBD1 (5 bases). The germline gives CDR1 LNHNV, CDR2 YYDKDF (reference sequence). This CDR3 has 16 amino acids. V was trimmed by 3 bases and J by 4 bases, leaving 18 bases between them. For the CDR3, the DNA is TGTGCCACCAGCAGCCCTCCCAGGGAGGTGGGCACTGAAGCTTTCTTT. Translation: CATSSPPREVGTEAFF. The whole variable domain, filled in from reference TRBV15 and TRBJ1-1, reads DAMVIQNPRYQVTQFGKPVTLSCSQTLNHNVMYWYQQKSSQAPKLLFHYYDKDFNNEADTPDNFQSRRPNTSFCFLDIRSPGLGDTAMYLCATSSPPREVGTEAFFGQGTRLTVV.

The chain employs TRBV5-1 and TRBJ1-1; TRBD1 is a possible D gene (6 bases). Germline lookup yields CDR1 SGHRS and CDR2 YFSETQ. The ends were cut back, 2 bases at V and 0 bases at J, with 11 bases in the middle. The CDR3 loop spans 15 amino acids. CDR3 sequence: CASSLWGRLNTEAFF. The CDR3, as DNA: TGCGCCAGCAGCTTATGGGGGCGGCTGAACACTGAAGCTTTCTTT.

This chain links TRBV19 with TRBJ1-5, with 8 bases lining up with TRBD1. The V segment lost 5 bases and the J segment 3 bases; nucleotides outside the gene matches: 9. CDR1 LNHDA and CDR2 SQIVND come from the germline V gene (reference sequence). The CDR3 loop spans 16 amino acids. In DNA, the CDR3 is TGTGCCAGTAGTCCGACAGGGGAAGTGCCCAATCAGCCCCAGCATTTT. Translated, it gives CASSPTGEVPNQPQHF.

The chain links TRBV6-5 to TRBJ2-3, with TRBD1 matching 9 bases. V trimming: 10 bases; J trimming: 3 bases; junction bases outside the gene matches: 8. In germline, CDR1 is MNHEY, CDR2 SVGAGI. This CDR3 is 14 amino acids long. In DNA, the CDR3 is TGTGCCACCAGAGGACAGGGGTTGACAGATACGCAGTATTTT. This translates into CATRGQGLTDTQYF.

J is TRBJ1-6 and V is TRBV19, with TRBD1 matching 10 bases. V was clipped by 10 bases and J by 3 bases; unmatched bases: 6. Germline values: CDR1 LNHDA, CDR2 SQIVND (reference sequence). The CDR3 consists of 15 residues. CDR3 in DNA: TGTGCCACCCGAGGGACAGGGGTCTATAATTCACCCCTCCACTTT. Amino acid sequence: CATRGTGVYNSPLHF.

This chain uses TRBV9 with TRBJ2-3; D remains unclear. The V and J ends lost 1 base and 4 bases respectively, with 7 bases between them. There are 13 residues in the CDR3. Per germline, CDR1 SGDLS and CDR2 YYNGEE. CDR3 sequence (DNA): TGTGCCAGCAGCGTAATAAGCGCAGATACGCAGTATTTT. It translates to CASSVISADTQYF.

CDR3 nucleotide sequence: TGTGCCAGCGGGTCTCCTTTCCGACAGGGGGTGGATGGCTACACCTTC. It specifies CASGSPFRQGVDGYTF. V and J are TRBV7-9 and TRBJ1-2; 9 bases line up with TRBD1. The germline V gene has CDR1 SEHNR and CDR2 FQNEAQ (reference sequence). V lost 8 bases to trimming and J lost 6 bases; unmatched junction nucleotides: 16. This CDR3 is 16 amino acids long. Supplemented by reference TRBV7-9 and TRBJ1-2, the full variable domain reads DTGVSQNPRHKITKRGQNVTFRCDPISEHNRLYWYRQTLGQGPEFLTYFQNEAQLEKSRLLSDRFSAERPKGSFSTLEIQRTEQGDSAMYLCASGSPFRQGVDGYTFGSGTRLTVV.

V gene TRBV19 combines with J gene TRBJ1-2; no clear D gene. Germline CDR1 LNHDA, CDR2 SQIVND (reference sequence). Trimming took 0 bases from V and 7 from J, leaving 15 bases between them. This CDR3 has 15 amino acids. CDR3 sequence reads: CASSIDRQVVGGYTF. CDR3 bases: TGTGCCAGTAGTATAGATCGACAAGTCGTGGGTGGCTACACCTTC.

The chain joins TRBV5-1 to TRBJ2-4; TRBD1 matches at 10 bases. The CDR3 has 15 residues. CDR1 SGHRS and CDR2 YFSETQ come from the germline V gene. The ends lost 0 bases at V and 8 bases at J; junction bases unmatched: 5. DNA of the CDR3: TGCGCCAGCAGCTTGGCCGGGACAGGGGAGTACATTCAGTACTTC. It yields the protein CASSLAGTGEYIQYF. The full variable domain, in which reference TRBV5-1 and TRBJ2-4 provide the parts outside the CDR3, is KAGVTQTPRYLIKTRGQQVTLSCSPISGHRSVSWYQQTPGQGLQFLFEYFSETQRNKGNFPGRFSGRQFSNSRSEMNVSTLELGDSALYLCASSLAGTGEYIQYFGAGTRLSVL.

This chain uses TRBV3-1 (or the pseudogene TRBV3-2) with TRBJ2-2; 8 nucleotides align to TRBD2. Germline V CDR1 and CDR2: LGHDT, YNNKEL (reference sequence). V gave up 6 bases and J gave up 6 bases; unmatched junction bases: 6. The CDR3 is made up of 14 amino acids. CDR3 sequence (DNA): TGTGCCAGCAGTAAGTCCGGGGGGGCCGGGGAGCTGTTTTTT. Translated, it gives CASSKSGGAGELFF.

This clone has just one count. The chain uses TRBV5-5 and TRBJ1-4; TRBD1 agrees at 7 bases. CDR1 and CDR2 from the germline V gene are SGHKS and YYEKEE (reference sequence). The CDR3 totals 15 residues. V shed 5 bases, J shed 4 bases, and the junction held 8 bases outside the gene matches. Here the CDR3 reads CASSLAGTVNEKLFF. Here the CDR3 DNA reads TGTGCCAGCAGTCTAGCCGGGACAGTTAATGAAAAACTGTTTTTT.

The genes are TRBV24-1 and TRBJ2-5; D call uncertain. V lost 5 bases, J lost 4 bases, and 13 bases lay in between. The CDR3 runs to 14 residues. The germline gives CDR1 KGHDR, CDR2 SFDVKD. CDR3 in DNA: TGTGCCACCAGTGCTGGCTCCTGGGCAGAGACCCAGTACTTC. As protein: CATSAGSWAETQYF.

This clone is a singleton in its sample. The chain links TRBV13 to TRBJ2-7; TRBD1 agrees at 8 bases. Trimming took 5 bases from V and 12 from J; bases not matched to a gene: 12. Per the germline V gene, CDR1 is PRHDT and CDR2 is FYEKMQ (reference sequence). The CDR3 is made up of 13 amino acids. This chain's CDR3 is CASSPNGGQGLYV. The DNA of the CDR3 is TGTGCCAGCAGCCCGAACGGCGGACAGGGTCTGTACGTC.

Written as DNA, the CDR3 is TGTGCCAGCAGCCAAGATCGAGAGACTGAAGCTTTCTTT. It translates to CASSQDRETEAFF. The rearrangement links TRBV14 to TRBJ1-1; D call uncertain. The CDR3 extends over 13 amino acids. V gave up 0 bases and J gave up 5 bases, with 7 bases separating them. Per germline, CDR1 SGHDN and CDR2 FVKESK.

The chain is built from TRBV18 and TRBJ1-3; D is unresolved. Between the trimmed V and J ends, which lost 6 bases and 0 bases, there was a span of 12 bases. Germline V gives CDR1 KGHSH, CDR2 LQKENI. The CDR3 totals 15 residues. CDR3 DNA: TGTGCCAGCTCGCCCAGACACCACTCTGGAAACACCATATATTTT. Translating gives CASSPRHHSGNTIYF.

The gene calls are TRBV7-6 and TRBJ1-1; D is perhaps TRBD1 (6 bases). V gave up 1 base and J gave up 1 base, with 7 bases separating them. The CDR3 runs 14 residues. Germline V gene data show CDR1 as SGHVS and CDR2 as FNYEAQ. The CDR3 bases are TGTGCCAGCAGCTTAGGGACAGAGAACACTGAAGCTTTCTTT. Protein sequence: CASSLGTENTEAFF.

The rearrangement links TRBV18 to TRBJ1-4; D ambiguous. Germline assignment: CDR1 KGHSH and CDR2 LQKENI. The CDR3 covers 13 residues. V lost 4 bases and J 5 bases, leaving 8 bases between the germline ends. CDR3 protein: CASSRGANEKLFF. Written as DNA, the CDR3 is TGTGCCAGCTCACGGGGAGCAAATGAAAAACTGTTTTTT.